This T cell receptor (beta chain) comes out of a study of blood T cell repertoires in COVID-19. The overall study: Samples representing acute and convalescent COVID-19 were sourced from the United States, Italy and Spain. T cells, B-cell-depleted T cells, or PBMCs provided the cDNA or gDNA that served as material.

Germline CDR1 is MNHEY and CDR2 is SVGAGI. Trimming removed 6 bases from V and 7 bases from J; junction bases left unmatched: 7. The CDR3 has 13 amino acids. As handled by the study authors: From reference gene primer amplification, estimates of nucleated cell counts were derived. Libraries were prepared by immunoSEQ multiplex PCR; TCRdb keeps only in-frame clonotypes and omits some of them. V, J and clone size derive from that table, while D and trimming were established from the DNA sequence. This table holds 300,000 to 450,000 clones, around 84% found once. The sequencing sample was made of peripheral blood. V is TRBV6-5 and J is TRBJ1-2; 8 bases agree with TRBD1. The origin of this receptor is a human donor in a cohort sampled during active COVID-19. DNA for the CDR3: TGTGCCAGCAGGAGGGACAGGAGTGGTGGCTACACCTTC. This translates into CASRRDRSGGYTF.